This record looks at one T cell receptor (beta chain) sequence and its context. What it binds is unknown. The primer mix had 60 Vbeta and 13 Jbeta primers. Repertoires were generated with immunoSEQ multiplex PCR, while TCRdb's copy carries only in-frame clones and drops some. The data contain over 150,000 clones, around four fifths of them seen just once; the ten biggest clones take up around 3.5%. This sample was taken from a study of cytomegalovirus exposure and HLA in healthy donors. This CDR3 has 17 residues. Germline assignment: CDR1 SGHRS and CDR2 YFSETQ. The junction had 16 bases not matched to a gene; V was cut back by 0 bases and J by 9 bases. General study results and limits: Most likely, a cluster of highly shared sequence variants arose as a sequencing artifact. Apart from CMV serostatus, no immune exposure information was available. According to an earlier analysis, most TCR beta V segments yielded productive rearrangements about 90% or about 30% of the time. Many donors shared some public TCRs, even though most TCR sequences were rare.

The chain uses TRBV5-1 and TRBJ2-5, with TRBD2 matching 8 bases. Material: PBMCs. This sequence originates from a woman aged 55-69 years in good health and CMV-seropositive. CDR3: CASSLAPGAGGLESQYF. The CDR3 nucleotides read TGCGCCAGCAGCTTGGCCCCGGGGGCGGGAGGTCTGGAGTCCCAGTACTTC.